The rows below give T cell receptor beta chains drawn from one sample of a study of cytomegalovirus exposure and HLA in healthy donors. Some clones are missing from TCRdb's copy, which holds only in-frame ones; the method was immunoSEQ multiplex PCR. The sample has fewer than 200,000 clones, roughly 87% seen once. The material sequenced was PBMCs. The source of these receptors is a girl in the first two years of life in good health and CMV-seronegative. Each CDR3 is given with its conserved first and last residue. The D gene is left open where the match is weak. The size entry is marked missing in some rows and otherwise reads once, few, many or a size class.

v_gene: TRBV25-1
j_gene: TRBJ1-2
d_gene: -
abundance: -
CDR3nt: TGTGCCAGCAGTGCGACAGCCTATGGCTACACCTTC
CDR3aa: CASSATAYGYTF

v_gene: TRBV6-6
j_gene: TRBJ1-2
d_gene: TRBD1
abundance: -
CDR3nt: TGTGCCAGCAGTTACACGGACAGGGACTATGGCTACACCTTC
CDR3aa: CASSYTDRDYGYTF

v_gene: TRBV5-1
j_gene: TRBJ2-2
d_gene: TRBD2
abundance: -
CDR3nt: TGCGCCAGCAGCTTTGGACGGGAGGACACCGGGGAGCTGTTTTTT
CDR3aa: CASSFGREDTGELFF

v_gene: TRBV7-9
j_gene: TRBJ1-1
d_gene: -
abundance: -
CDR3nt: TGTGCCAGCAGCTCAATAACAGGGATGGGCACTGAAGCTTTCTTT
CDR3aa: CASSSITGMGTEAFF

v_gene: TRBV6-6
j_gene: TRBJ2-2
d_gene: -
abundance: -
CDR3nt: TGTGCCAGCACGGGACAATTGAACACCGGGGAGCTGTTTTTT
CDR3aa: CASTGQLNTGELFF

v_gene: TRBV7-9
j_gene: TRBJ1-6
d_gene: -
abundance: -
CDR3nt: TGTGCCACCGCGAAAGTAGGGAGCTCCTATAATTCACCCCTCCACTTT
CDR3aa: CATAKVGSSYNSPLHF

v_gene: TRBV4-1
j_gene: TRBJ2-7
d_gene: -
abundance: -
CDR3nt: TGCGCCAGCAGCCAAGGATACGGAGACGACAGCAGCTCCTACGAGCAGTACTTC
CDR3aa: CASSQGYGDDSSSYEQYF

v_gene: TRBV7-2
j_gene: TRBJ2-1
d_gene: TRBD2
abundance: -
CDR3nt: TGTGCCAGCAGCTCCTGGACTAGCGGGTTTGAGCAGTTCTTC
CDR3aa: CASSSWTSGFEQFF

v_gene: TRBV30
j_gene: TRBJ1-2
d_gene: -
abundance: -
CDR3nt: TGTGCCTGGAGTCCTGGAAGGGGGACGAGGGGCTACACCTTC
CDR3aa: CAWSPGRGTRGYTF

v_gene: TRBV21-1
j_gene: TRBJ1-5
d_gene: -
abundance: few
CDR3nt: TGTGCCAGCAGCCCCTTCTCCCGGGACAGGGGTATACAGCCCCAGCATTTT
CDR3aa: CASSPFSRDRGIQPQHF

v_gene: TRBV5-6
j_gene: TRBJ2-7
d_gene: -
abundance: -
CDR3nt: TGTGCCAGCAAGTTGAGGAGGAGCTCCTACGAGCAGTACTTC
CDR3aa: CASKLRRSSYEQYF

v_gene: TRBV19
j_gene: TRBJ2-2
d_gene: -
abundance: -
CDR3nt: TGTGCCAGTAGTATTCTCCGCGGGCTAGCTACCGGGGAGCTGTTTTTT
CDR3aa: CASSILRGLATGELFF

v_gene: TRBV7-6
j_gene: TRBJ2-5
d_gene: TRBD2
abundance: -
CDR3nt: TGTGCCAGCAGCATCCCCCGACCTAGCGGCCAAGAGACCCAGTACTTC
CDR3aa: CASSIPRPSGQETQYF

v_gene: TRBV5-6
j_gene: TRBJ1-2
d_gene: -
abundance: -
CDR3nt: TGTGCCAGCAGCTTGGTTTCCCTACTCTACTATGGCTACACCTTC
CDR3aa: CASSLVSLLYYGYTF

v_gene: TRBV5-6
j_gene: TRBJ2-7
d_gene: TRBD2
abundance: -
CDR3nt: TGTGCCAGCAGCTTTAGGACTAGGAACTACGAGCAGTACTTC
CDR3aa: CASSFRTRNYEQYF

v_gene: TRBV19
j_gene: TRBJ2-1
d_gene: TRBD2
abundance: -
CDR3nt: TGTGCCAGTAGTATAGCAGCTCTGGGTCGGACTAGCGGGAGATTTGAGCAGTTCTTC
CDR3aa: CASSIAALGRTSGRFEQFF

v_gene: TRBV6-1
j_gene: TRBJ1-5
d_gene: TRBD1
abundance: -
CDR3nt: TGTGCCAGCAAGTTGGGACAGGGCGGTCAGCCCCAGCATTTT
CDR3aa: CASKLGQGGQPQHF

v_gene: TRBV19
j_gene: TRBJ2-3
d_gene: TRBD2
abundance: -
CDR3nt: TGTGCCAGTAGTCCCGGACTAGCGGCTAGCACAGATACGCAGTATTTT
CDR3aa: CASSPGLAASTDTQYF

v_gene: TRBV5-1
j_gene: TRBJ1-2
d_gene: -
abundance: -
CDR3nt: TGCGCCAGCACCGTTACCCCAGGGTTCGGCTACACCTTC
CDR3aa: CASTVTPGFGYTF

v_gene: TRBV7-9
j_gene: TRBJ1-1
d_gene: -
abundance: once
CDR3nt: TGTGCCAGCTCGGGAATTCGGGCTGAAGCTTTCTTT
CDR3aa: CASSGIRAEAFF

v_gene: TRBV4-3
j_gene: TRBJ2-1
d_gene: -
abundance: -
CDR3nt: TGCGCCAGCAGCCAAGAAGAGGTAGCGGGACAGGGTGAGCAGTTCTTC
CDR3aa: CASSQEEVAGQGEQFF

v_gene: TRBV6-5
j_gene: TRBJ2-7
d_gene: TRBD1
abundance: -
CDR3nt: TGTGCCAGCAGCCCCGGGACAGCCTTGTACGAGCAGTACTTC
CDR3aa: CASSPGTALYEQYF

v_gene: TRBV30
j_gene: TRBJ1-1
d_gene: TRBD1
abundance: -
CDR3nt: TGTGCCTGGAGGAGCAGGGGGTGGGCTGAAGCTTTCTTT
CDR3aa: CAWRSRGWAEAFF

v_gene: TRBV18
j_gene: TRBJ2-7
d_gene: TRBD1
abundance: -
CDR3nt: TGTGCCAGCTCACTGCCGGGACAGGGGGATTACGAGCAGTACTTC
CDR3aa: CASSLPGQGDYEQYF

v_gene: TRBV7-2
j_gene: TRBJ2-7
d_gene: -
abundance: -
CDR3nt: TGTGCCAGCAGCGTAGATAGCGGTACCTACGAGCAGTACTTC
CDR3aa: CASSVDSGTYEQYF

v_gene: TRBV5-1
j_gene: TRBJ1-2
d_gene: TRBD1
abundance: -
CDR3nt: TGCGCCAGCGGGGAGGGACAGGCTGTAAACTATGGCTACACCTTC
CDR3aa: CASGEGQAVNYGYTF

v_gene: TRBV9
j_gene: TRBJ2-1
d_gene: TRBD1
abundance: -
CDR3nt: TGTGCCAGCAGCGTAGTAGGGATACGGGACAGGGGGGATGAGCAGTTCTTC
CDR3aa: CASSVVGIRDRGDEQFF

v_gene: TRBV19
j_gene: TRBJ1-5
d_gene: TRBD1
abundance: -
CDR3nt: TGTGCCAGTAGTCCCCAACCGGGACAGGGGTTGGGTCAGCCCCAGCATTTT
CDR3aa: CASSPQPGQGLGQPQHF

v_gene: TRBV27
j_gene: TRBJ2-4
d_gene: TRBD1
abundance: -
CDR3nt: TGTGCCAGCAGTTCCCCACGGACAGGGGCCAAAAACATTCAGTACTTC
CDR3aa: CASSSPRTGAKNIQYF

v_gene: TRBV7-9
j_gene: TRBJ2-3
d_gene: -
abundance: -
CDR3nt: TGTGCCAGCAGCTGGGGGACTAGCACAGATACGCAGTATTTT
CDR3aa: CASSWGTSTDTQYF

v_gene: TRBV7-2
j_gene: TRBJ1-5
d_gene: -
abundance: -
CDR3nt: TGTGCCAGCAGCTTATCGGAGGGCAATCAGCCCCAGCATTTT
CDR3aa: CASSLSEGNQPQHF

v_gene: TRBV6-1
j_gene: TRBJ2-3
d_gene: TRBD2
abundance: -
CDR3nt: TGTGCCAGCATTCGACTAGCGGGCTTCACAGATACGCAGTATTTT
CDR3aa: CASIRLAGFTDTQYF

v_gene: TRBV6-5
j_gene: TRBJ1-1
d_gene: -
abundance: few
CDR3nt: TGTGCCAGCAGTCTCCTCCCTCCTAACACTGAAGCTTTCTTT
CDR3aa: CASSLLPPNTEAFF

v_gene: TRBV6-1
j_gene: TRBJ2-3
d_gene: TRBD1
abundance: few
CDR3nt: TGTGCCAGCAGATTGGGACAGGATGTCACAGATACGCAGTATTTT
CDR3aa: CASRLGQDVTDTQYF

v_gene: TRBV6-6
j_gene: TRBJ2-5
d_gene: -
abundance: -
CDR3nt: TGTGCCAGCAGTTACTCTGGTAGTTGGGAGACCCAGTACTTC
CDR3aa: CASSYSGSWETQYF

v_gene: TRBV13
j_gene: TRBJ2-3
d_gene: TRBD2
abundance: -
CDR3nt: TGTGCCAGCAGCTCCCGAGACGGTGCGGGAGGATCCACAGATACGCAGTATTTT
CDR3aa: CASSSRDGAGGSTDTQYF

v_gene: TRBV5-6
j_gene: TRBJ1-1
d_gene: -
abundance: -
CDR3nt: TGTGCCAGCAGCTTGCCGGGGAACACTGAAGCTTTCTTT
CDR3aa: CASSLPGNTEAFF

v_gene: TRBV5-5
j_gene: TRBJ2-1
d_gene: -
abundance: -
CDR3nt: TGTGCCAGCAGCTTGAACGGCAATGAGCAGTTCTTC
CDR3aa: CASSLNGNEQFF

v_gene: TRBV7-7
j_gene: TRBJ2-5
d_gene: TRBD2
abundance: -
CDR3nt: TGTGCTAGCAGCCATACTAGCGGGGGGGGGCAAGAGACCCAGTACTTC
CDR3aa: CASSHTSGGGQETQYF

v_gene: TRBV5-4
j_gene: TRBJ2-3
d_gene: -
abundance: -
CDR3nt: TGTGCCAGCAGCTTGAGAGCGGAGGGAGATACGCAGTATTTT
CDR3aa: CASSLRAEGDTQYF